This record covers a single TCR beta chain. Its antigen is unknown. This specimen belongs to a study of cytomegalovirus exposure and HLA in healthy donors. Findings and limits, study-wide: Cytomegalovirus association was listed for about 180 TCR beta chains.

Germline values: CDR1 SGHRS, CDR2 YFSETQ. Trimming at V came to 6 bases and at J to 1 base, leaving 5 bases not matched to a gene. This CDR3 is 14 amino acids long. PCR primers comprised 60 Vbeta and 13 Jbeta primers. Profiling relied on immunoSEQ multiplex PCR, and the TCRdb table lists in-frame clones only, not all of them. This sample yields around 120,000 clones, of which about 72% are seen a single time; less than 5.5% belongs to the top ten. The material sequenced was PBMCs. The rearrangement uses TRBV5-1 and TRBJ2-5, with 8 bases that match TRBD1. This clonotype was sampled from a man aged 50-60 years in good health and CMV-seropositive. This CDR3 is CASTSQGAQETQYF. The CDR3, as DNA: TGCGCCAGCACCTCTCAGGGGGCCCAAGAGACCCAGTACTTC.